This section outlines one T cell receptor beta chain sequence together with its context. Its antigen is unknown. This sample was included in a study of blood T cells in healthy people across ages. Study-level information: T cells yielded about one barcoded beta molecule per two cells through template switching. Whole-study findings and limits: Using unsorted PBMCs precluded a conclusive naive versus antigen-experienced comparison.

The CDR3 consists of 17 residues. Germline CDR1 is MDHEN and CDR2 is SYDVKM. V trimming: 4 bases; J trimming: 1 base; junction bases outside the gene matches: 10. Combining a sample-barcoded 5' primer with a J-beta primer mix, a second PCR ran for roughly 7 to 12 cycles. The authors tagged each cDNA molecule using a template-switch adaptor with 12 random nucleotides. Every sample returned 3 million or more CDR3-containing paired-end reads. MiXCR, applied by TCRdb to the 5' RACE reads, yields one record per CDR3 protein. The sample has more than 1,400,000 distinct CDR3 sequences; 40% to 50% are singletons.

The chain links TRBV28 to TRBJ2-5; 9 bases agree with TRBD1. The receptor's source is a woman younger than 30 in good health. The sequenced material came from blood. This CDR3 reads CASSSPDRDRVQETQYF. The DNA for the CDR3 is TGTGCCAGCAGTTCCCCTGACCGGGACAGGGTCCAAGAGACCCAGTACTTC.